This note documents a single TCR beta chain sequence. The antigen is undetermined. V shed 7 bases and J shed 1 base, with 13 bases lying between them. CDR3 length equals 13 residues. CDR1 and CDR2 from the germline V gene are SQVTM and ANQGSEA. The data were taken from a study of shared clonotypes between healthy human individuals. Investigators divided CD4+ cells into CD45RA+ naive and CD45RA-negative memory subsets. Study-wide results and caveats: Enrolling few donors narrowed the genetic and exposure-history diversity that was represented.

The assay was immunoSEQ multiplex PCR, and TCRdb's table has in-frame clones only and misses some. The sample holds about 1.5 million clones, 95% to 99% seen once. The TCR sequence derives from a man between 25 and 39 years old in good health. Sequences were obtained from naive CD4+ T cells sorted from blood. Subset noted: CD45RA+ positively selected. This rearrangement joins TRBV29-1 to TRBJ1-1; D is perhaps TRBD1 (6 bases). CDR3 loop: CSARTGSNTEAFF. The CDR3, as DNA: TGCAGCGCCAGAACAGGGTCGAACACTGAAGCTTTCTTT.